This T cell receptor beta chain is drawn from a study of T cell responses to AZD1222 COVID-19 vaccine. CDR3 length: 16 residues. Per the germline V gene, CDR1 is SGHTA and CDR2 is FQGNSA. Trimming shortened V by 4 bases and J by 4 bases, and 19 bases separated the two germline ends. With regard to this clone: Its specificity is not known.

Method: immunoSEQ multiplex PCR; TCRdb's copy keeps in-frame clones and lacks some. The sample shows tens of thousands of clones, around nine tenths of them seen only once. Study observations and caveats: An increase in Spike-specific TCR breadth and depth was observed after two AZD1222 doses. Baseline serology detected seropositivity in only six or seven AZD1222 recipients.

This sequence was found in an adult in good health. The rearrangement joins TRBV7-2 to TRBJ1-1; D uncertain. The input for sequencing was peripheral blood, taken on day 0 of MenACWY control vaccination. The CDR3 DNA reads as TGTGCCAGCAGCTCCGGCGGGGTCCTGAGGGCCACTGAAGCTTTCTTT. Amino acid sequence: CASSSGGVLRATEAFF.